These T cell receptor beta chains were read from a single sample in a study of cytomegalovirus exposure and HLA in healthy donors. Using immunoSEQ multiplex PCR, the repertoire was profiled, and TCRdb retains in-frame clones only, with some absent. The table includes about 250,000 clones, about 90% detected once. Input material: PBMCs. Receptor source: a man between 18 and 29 years old in good health and CMV-seropositive. The conserved cysteine and the conserved F or W are not part of the CDR3 here. Size is omitted from some rows. Given values are once, few, many or a class for expanded clones.

clone_size j_call v_call cdr3_aa
. TRBJ2-1 TRBV7-9 ASSSPAGGLYNEQF
. TRBJ2-7 TRBV11-2 ASSPSGRRYEQY
. TRBJ2-7 TRBV19 ASSINRGNEQY
. TRBJ2-1 TRBV5-1 ASSHEFTGQF
. TRBJ2-1 TRBV5-1 ASSQQRLDNEQF
few TRBJ2-7 TRBV11-2 ASSQLVAYEQY
. TRBJ2-5 TRBV9 ASSVGFSGWETQY
. TRBJ1-4 TRBV5-1 ASSRGGNEKLF
. TRBJ2-7 TRBV11-2 ASSQRSGDSYEQY
. TRBJ2-7 TRBV19 ASSIAGRTYEQY
once TRBJ2-2 TRBV30 AWSRTALLSGELF
once TRBJ2-2 TRBV25-1 ASSELKESGELF
. TRBJ1-5 TRBV7-6 ASSLTKGGGQPQH
. TRBJ2-5 TRBV5-1 ASSLLAGVGQETQY
. TRBJ1-4 TRBV28 ASSLYSRRNEKLF
. TRBJ2-3 TRBV4-1 ASSFRWEQFDSTDTQY
. TRBJ2-1 TRBV29-1 SALRGGVYEQF
. TRBJ2-2 TRBV14 ASSPYDRVVDTGELF
. TRBJ2-2 TRBV29-1 SVTANTGELF
. TRBJ2-1 TRBV6-1 ASSEVRQNNEQF
. TRBJ2-1 TRBV2 ASMITSGAYNEQF
. TRBJ1-2 TRBV5-6 ASSFKQGRGYT
. TRBJ1-2 TRBV29-1 SVGPTGDVYGYT
. TRBJ2-3 TRBV9 ASTKISTDTQY
. TRBJ1-2 TRBV30 AWSVTPGVFGYT
. TRBJ2-5 TRBV4-1 ASSQSPLAGPETQY
. TRBJ1-2 TRBV6-1 ASSQGQGAHYGYT
. TRBJ2-5 TRBV9 ASSALAGVMETQY
. TRBJ1-2 TRBV27 ASSRDRGFFYGYT
. TRBJ1-2 TRBV5-1 ASSGDRDGYT
. TRBJ1-2 TRBV5-1 ASSVGGQQSSYGYT
. TRBJ2-3 TRBV30 AWRAITSTDTQY
. TRBJ2-2 TRBV6-1 ASRPPSGTGELF
once TRBJ2-2 TRBV6-5 ASSPRRRHTGELF
. TRBJ2-7 TRBV28 ASSFRGPSSYEQY
once TRBJ2-2 TRBV7-7 ASSFDHTGELF
. TRBJ2-7 TRBV5-5 ASSVTGTHYEQY
few TRBJ1-2 TRBV2 ASSEIRGDGYT
. TRBJ1-5 TRBV6-1 ASSEVQANQPQH
. TRBJ1-1 TRBV30 AWSGDTYGEAF
. TRBJ1-1 TRBV7-2 ASSLLGHTEAF
few TRBJ1-2 TRBV2 ASGQPPYGYT
. TRBJ1-1 TRBV29-1 SVDYNRGLGAF
. TRBJ2-7 TRBV23-1 ASSRPYEQY
. TRBJ2-3 TRBV6-5 ASRRATRETQY
. TRBJ1-5 TRBV11-2 ASSLAQHNQPQH